These 24 T cell receptor beta chains came from one sample sequenced in a study of CD8+ T cells in alopecia areata. cDNA prepared by RNA extraction and subsequent reverse transcription served as the template for sequencing. Clones were sequenced by immunoSEQ multiplex PCR, and TCRdb holds only the in-frame ones, with some missing. The table includes about 180,000 clones, more than 60% detected once. Sequences were derived from CD4+ T cells sorted from blood, sampled at week 0. These receptors were collected from a human donor with alopecia areata.

The chain carries TRBV30 and TRBJ2-7; the D is unclear. Germline loops: CDR1 GTSNPN, CDR2 SVGIG (reference sequence). V gave up 0 bases and J gave up 3 bases, with 9 bases separating them. The CDR3 contains 13 residues. CDR3 loop: CAWSVLTNYEQYF. The CDR3 bases are TGTGCCTGGAGTGTATTAACTAACTACGAGCAGTACTTC.

This clone occurred a few times. The gene calls are TRBV25-1 and TRBJ2-7; D perhaps matches TRBD1 (5 bases). This CDR3 has 13 amino acids. CDR1 is MGHDK and CDR2 is SYGVNS in the germline V gene. Trimming pared 6 bases from V and 0 bases from J, leaving 9 bases between. CDR3 sequence: CASRQASSYEQYF. CDR3 DNA sequence: TGTGCCAGCAGACAGGCTAGCTCCTACGAGCAGTACTTC.

The rearrangement joins TRBV29-1 to TRBJ1-2; D possibly corresponds to TRBD1 (5 bases). The CDR3 runs to 11 residues. The germline CDR1 and CDR2 sequences are SQVTM and ANQGSEA. Trimming removed 7 bases from V and 4 bases from J, with 10 bases in between. For the CDR3, the DNA is TGCAGCGCACGCAGGGCCTATGGCTACACCTTC. Translating it yields CSARRAYGYTF.

The chain uses TRBV29-1 and TRBJ2-1; no clear D. The CDR3 totals 11 residues. Germline CDR1 is SQVTM and CDR2 is ANQGSEA. V lost 3 bases and J lost 3, with 3 bases in between. The CDR3 DNA sequence: TGCAGCGTTGACCGCTACAATGAGCAGTTCTTC. Its translation is CSVDRYNEQFF.

As for this clone: Distinct nucleotide sequences in the sample also encode this CDR3. V gene TRBV6-5 combines with J gene TRBJ1-1; D is possibly TRBD1 (5 bases). V was shortened by 3 bases and J by 1 base, with 9 bases between the two germline ends. Germline CDR1 MNHEY, CDR2 SVGAGI. The CDR3 runs to 14 residues. CDR3: CASSYGGQNTEAFF. CDR3 nucleotide sequence: TGTGCCAGCAGTTATGGAGGACAGAACACTGAAGCTTTCTTT.

The sample holds one count of this clone. This chain connects TRBV28 to TRBJ2-7; D is unresolved. V was pared by 3 bases and J by 1 base, with 13 bases between. This CDR3 region has 15 residues. CDR1 and CDR2 (germline): MDHEN, SYDVKM. CDR3 region: CASSFLTVPSYEQYF. The CDR3 region has the DNA TGTGCCAGCAGTTTTTTAACAGTACCTTCCTACGAGCAGTACTTC.

The chain couples TRBV25-1 to TRBJ1-2; 8 positions agree with TRBD1. Germline assignment: CDR1 MGHDK and CDR2 SYGVNS. The V and J ends lost 1 base and 8 bases, in that order; junction bases with no gene match: 3. The CDR3 has 13 residues. The CDR3 loop reads CASSESTGEGYTF. DNA for the CDR3: TGTGCCAGCAGTGAATCGACAGGGGAAGGCTACACCTTC.

This clone was picked up a small number of times. The sample contains more than one DNA sequence encoding this CDR3. The chain is built from TRBV29-1 and TRBJ1-2; TRBD1 aligns across 9 bases. V trimming: 7 bases; J trimming: 4 bases; junction bases outside the gene matches: 7. Germline V gene lookup returns CDR1 SQVTM and CDR2 ANQGSEA. CDR3 length equals 13 residues. As DNA, the CDR3 is TGCAGCGGGGGTGAGACAGGGGGCTATGGCTACACCTTC. It translates to CSGGETGGYGYTF.

The chain has TRBV5-1 and TRBJ2-1; 13 nucleotides match TRBD2. The CDR3 is 15 residues long. Germline V gene sequence: CDR1 SGHRS, CDR2 YFSETQ. The ends lost 4 bases at V and 6 bases at J; junction bases unmatched: 4. CDR3 amino acids: CASSDRTSGGNEQFF. The CDR3 DNA sequence: TGCGCCAGCAGCGACCGGACTAGCGGGGGCAATGAGCAGTTCTTC.

V gene TRBV29-1 combines with J gene TRBJ1-1, with D possibly matching TRBD1 (5 bases). Germline lookup yields CDR1 SQVTM and CDR2 ANQGSEA. V lost 1 base, J lost 11 bases, and 11 bases lay in between. The CDR3 runs 11 residues. CDR3 in DNA: TGCAGCGTTGAAGGGCCAGAGGGGGCTTTCTTT. Translated, it gives CSVEGPEGAFF.

CDR3 amino acids: CASSQRTGPYNEQFF. Written as DNA, the CDR3 is TGCGCCAGCAGTCAAAGGACAGGGCCCTACAATGAGCAGTTCTTC. The J gene is TRBJ2-1, the V gene TRBV23-1; 8 nucleotides agree with TRBD1. TRBV23-1 is designated an ORF whose function remains uncertain. With V trimmed by 2 bases and J by 2 bases, 2 bases remained unmatched. This CDR3 is 15 amino acids long.

The chain employs TRBV4-3 and TRBJ2-3; D ambiguous. The V end lost 1 base, the J end lost 3 bases, and 11 bases lay between the germline ends. Germline CDR1 LGHNA, CDR2 YSLEER. The CDR3 contains 15 residues. In DNA, the CDR3 is TGCGCCAGCAGCCAAGGAATAGGGTTGACAGATACGCAGTATTTT. Translated, it gives CASSQGIGLTDTQYF.

The chain joins TRBV29-1 to TRBJ2-7; D unclear. CDR1 is SQVTM, CDR2 ANQGSEA, per germline. The V gene lost 0 bases and the J gene lost 0 bases, with 12 bases spanning the gap. The CDR3 totals 15 residues. CDR3 residues: CSVEDGQASSYEQYF. CDR3 bases: TGCAGCGTTGAAGATGGGCAGGCTAGCTCCTACGAGCAGTACTTC.

V and J are TRBV9 and TRBJ1-4; no clear D gene. Trimming took off 0 bases at V and 7 bases at J, with 7 bases between the two ends. The CDR3 loop spans 13 amino acids. CDR1 SGDLS and CDR2 YYNGEE come from the germline V gene. The CDR3 region has the DNA TGTGCCAGCAGCGTAGAACCCGGTGAAAAACTGTTTTTT. Residues: CASSVEPGEKLFF.

This clone was seen just once. This rearrangement joins TRBV11-3 to TRBJ2-5; D is tentatively TRBD1 or TRBD2 (5 bases each). CDR1 is SGHNT, CDR2 YENEEA, per germline. V lost 1 base and J 5 bases, leaving 8 bases between the germline ends. This CDR3 has 13 amino acids. CDR3: CASSLGGPETQYF. CDR3 sequence (DNA): TGTGCCAGCAGCTTAGGGGGACCCGAGACCCAGTACTTC.

V is TRBV30 and J is TRBJ1-1; D ambiguous. With 5 bases removed from V and 4 bases from J, the gap between germline ends came to 11 bases. Germline-derived CDR1 and CDR2 are GTSNPN and SVGIG (reference sequence). CDR3 length equals 12 residues. In DNA form, the CDR3 reads TGTGCCTGGGCGCGGGGAGGCACTGAAGCTTTCTTT. Translation: CAWARGGTEAFF.

The J gene is TRBJ1-2, the V gene TRBV2; weak D call: TRBD1 (5 bases). Germline V gives CDR1 SNHLY, CDR2 FYNNEI. The CDR3 covers 14 residues. Trimming removed 8 bases at V and 0 bases at J, with 13 bases between. CDR3 amino acids: CASVAGRANYGYTF. DNA for the CDR3: TGTGCCAGCGTCGCGGGGCGGGCTAACTATGGCTACACCTTC.

The chain links TRBV14 to TRBJ1-1; D uncertain. Germline lookup yields CDR1 SGHDN and CDR2 FVKESK. Trimming pared 5 bases from V and 1 base from J, leaving 8 bases between. This CDR3 is 13 amino acids long. As DNA, the CDR3 is TGTGCCAGCAGCTATACAGAGAACACTGAAGCTTTCTTT. Protein product: CASSYTENTEAFF.

This clone was detected only a few times. The chain has TRBV29-1 and TRBJ1-1, with 7 bases fitting TRBD1. This CDR3 contains 14 residues. In germline, CDR1 is SQVTM, CDR2 ANQGSEA. J was trimmed by 0 bases and V by 7 bases; bases with no gene match: 8. The CDR3 DNA reads as TGCAGCGCCGGGGACAGCCGTATGAACACTGAAGCTTTCTTT. It codes for CSAGDSRMNTEAFF.

This sequence joins TRBV29-1 and TRBJ1-1; 7 bases match TRBD1. The CDR3 length is 13 residues. The germline CDR1 and CDR2 sequences are SQVTM and ANQGSEA. V lost 6 bases and J lost 3; bases outside the gene matches: 7. This CDR3 reads CSVAGQADTEAFF. CDR3 nucleotide sequence: TGCAGCGTCGCCGGACAGGCAGACACTGAAGCTTTCTTT.

The chain combines TRBV30 with TRBJ1-5; TRBD1 might be the D (5 bases). V lost 4 bases and J lost 4, with 17 bases in between. This CDR3 has 15 amino acids. From germline, CDR1 is GTSNPN and CDR2 SVGIG (reference sequence). The CDR3 loop reads CAWNSPGTANQPQHF. DNA for the CDR3: TGTGCCTGGAACTCCCCCGGGACCGCGAATCAGCCCCAGCATTTT.

This chain joins TRBV14 and TRBJ2-4, with D tentatively TRBD2 (6 bases). V lost 6 bases and J 7 bases, leaving 13 bases between the germline ends. There are 13 residues in the CDR3. Germline values: CDR1 SGHDN, CDR2 FVKESK. CDR3 DNA: TGTGCCAGCAGTTCGGGGGTCTGGAACATTCAGTACTTC. Its protein is CASSSGVWNIQYF.

This clone was detected only a few times. V gene TRBV5-8 combines with J gene TRBJ2-7; 11 bases are a match to TRBD1. Germline loops: CDR1 SGHTS, CDR2 YDEGEE. The length of the CDR3 is 15 residues. The V gene end was trimmed by 4 bases and the J gene end by 3 bases; junction bases not matched to a gene: 6. CDR3 residues: CASSHRGTGGYEQYF. The CDR3 DNA reads as TGTGCCAGCAGCCACCGTGGGACAGGGGGCTACGAGCAGTACTTC. Looking up the rest from reference TRBV5-8 and TRBJ2-7 gives the full variable domain: EAGVTQSPTHLIKTRGQQATLRCSPISGHTSVYWYQQALGLGLQFLLWYDEGEERNRGNFPPRFSGRQFPNYSSELNVNALELEDSALYLCASSHRGTGGYEQYFGPGTRLTVT.

The CDR3 DNA sequence: TGCGCCAGCAGCCAAGATGGGACGCCGGGGGGTAATTCACCCCTCCACTTT. Translation gives CASSQDGTPGGNSPLHF. The chain joins TRBV4-3 to TRBJ1-6; weak D call: TRBD1 (5 bases). The V gene's germline CDR1 is LGHNA and CDR2 YSLEER. V dropped 0 bases and J dropped 6 bases, with 15 bases sitting between them. This CDR3 region has 17 residues.